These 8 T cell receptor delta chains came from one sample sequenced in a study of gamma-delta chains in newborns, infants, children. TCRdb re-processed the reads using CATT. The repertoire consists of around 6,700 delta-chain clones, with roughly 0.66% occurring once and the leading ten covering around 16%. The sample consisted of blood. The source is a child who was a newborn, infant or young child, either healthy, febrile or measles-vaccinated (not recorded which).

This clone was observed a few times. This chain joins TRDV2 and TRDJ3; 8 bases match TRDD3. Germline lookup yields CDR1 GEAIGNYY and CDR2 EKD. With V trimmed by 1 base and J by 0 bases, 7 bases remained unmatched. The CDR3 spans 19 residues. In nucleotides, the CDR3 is TGTGCCTGTGACACTGGGGGATCCCATAGCTCCTGGGACACCCGACAGATGTTTTTC. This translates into CACDTGGSHSSWDTRQMFF.

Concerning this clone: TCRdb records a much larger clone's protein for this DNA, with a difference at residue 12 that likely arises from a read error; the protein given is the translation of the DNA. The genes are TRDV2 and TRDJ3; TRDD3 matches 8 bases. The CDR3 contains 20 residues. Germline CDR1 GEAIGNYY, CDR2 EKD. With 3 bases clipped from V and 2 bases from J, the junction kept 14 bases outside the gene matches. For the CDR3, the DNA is TGTGCCTGTGACCACCTTACTGGGGGCTCTAGCCCCTGGGACACCCGACAGATGTTTTTC. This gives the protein CACDHLTGGSSPWDTRQMFF.

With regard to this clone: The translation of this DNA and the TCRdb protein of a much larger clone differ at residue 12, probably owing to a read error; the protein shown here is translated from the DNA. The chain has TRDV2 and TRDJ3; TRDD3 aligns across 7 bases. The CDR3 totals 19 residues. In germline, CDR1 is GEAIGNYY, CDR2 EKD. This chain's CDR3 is CACDTGGILSSLDTRQMFF. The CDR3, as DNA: TGTGCCTGTGACACTGGGGGAATCCTCAGCTCCTTGGACACCCGACAGATGTTTTTC.

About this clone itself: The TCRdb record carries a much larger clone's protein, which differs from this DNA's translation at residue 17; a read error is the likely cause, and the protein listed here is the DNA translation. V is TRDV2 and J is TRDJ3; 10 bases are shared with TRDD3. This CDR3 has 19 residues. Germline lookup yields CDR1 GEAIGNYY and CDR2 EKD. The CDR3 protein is CACDTGGYGSSWDTRQVFF. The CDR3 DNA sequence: TGTGCCTGTGACACCGGGGGATACGGGAGCTCCTGGGACACCCGACAGGTGTTTTTC.

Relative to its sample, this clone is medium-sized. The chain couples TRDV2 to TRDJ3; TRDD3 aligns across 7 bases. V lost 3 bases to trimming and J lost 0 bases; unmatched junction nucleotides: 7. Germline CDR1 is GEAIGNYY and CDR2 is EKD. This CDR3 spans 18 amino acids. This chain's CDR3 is CACDSTGESSWDTRQMFF. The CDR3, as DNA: TGTGCCTGTGACTCTACTGGGGAGAGCTCCTGGGACACCCGACAGATGTTTTTC.

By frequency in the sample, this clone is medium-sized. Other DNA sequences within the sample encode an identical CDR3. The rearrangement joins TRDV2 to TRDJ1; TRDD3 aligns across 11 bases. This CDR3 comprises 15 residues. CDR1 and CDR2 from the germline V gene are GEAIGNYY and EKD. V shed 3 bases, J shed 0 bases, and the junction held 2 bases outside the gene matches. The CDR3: CACDLLGDNTDKLIF. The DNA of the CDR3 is TGTGCCTGTGACCTACTGGGGGATAACACCGATAAACTCATCTTT.

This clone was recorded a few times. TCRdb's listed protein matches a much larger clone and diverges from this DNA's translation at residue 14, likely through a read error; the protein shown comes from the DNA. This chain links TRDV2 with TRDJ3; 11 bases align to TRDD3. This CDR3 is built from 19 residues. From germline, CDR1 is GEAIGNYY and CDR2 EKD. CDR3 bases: TGTGCCTGTGACACCGTGGGGGATACGCTGACCTGGGACGCCCGACAGATGTTTTTC. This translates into CACDTVGDTLTWDARQMFF.

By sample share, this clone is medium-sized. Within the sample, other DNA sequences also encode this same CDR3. CDR3 DNA: TGTGCCTGTGACACTGGGGGATACAGTTCCTGGGACACCCGACAGATGTTTTTC. Its protein product is CACDTGGYSSWDTRQMFF. The chain recombines TRDV2 with TRDJ3, with 10 nucleotides matching TRDD3. CDR3 length: 18 amino acids. V lost 1 base to trimming and J lost 1 base; unmatched junction nucleotides: 3. From germline, CDR1 is GEAIGNYY and CDR2 EKD.